The 16 T cell receptor beta chains presented below share a single source sample, sequenced in a study of cytomegalovirus exposure and HLA in healthy donors. PCR was performed using 60 Vbeta and 13 Jbeta primers. Profiling relied on immunoSEQ multiplex PCR, and the TCRdb table lists in-frame clones only, not all of them. The sample carries about 120,000 clones, about 8.6% recorded once. The sample consisted of PBMCs. These receptors were taken from a woman aged 35 to 49 in good health and CMV-seropositive.

The chain links TRBV5-1 to TRBJ1-1; a possible D gene is TRBD1 (5 bases). Germline V CDR1 and CDR2: SGHRS, YFSETQ. CDR3 length equals 14 residues. The germline V and J ends were trimmed by 2 bases and 1 base, with 9 bases remaining between them. The chain's CDR3 is CASSFSGGNTEAFF. The CDR3 nucleotides read TGCGCCAGCAGCTTTTCCGGGGGGAACACTGAAGCTTTCTTT.

The chain links TRBV5-4 to TRBJ2-4; 7 bases line up with TRBD1. The CDR3 is 14 amino acids. Per the germline V gene, CDR1 is SGHNT and CDR2 is YYREEE (reference sequence). The V and J ends lost 4 bases and 3 bases, in that order; junction bases with no gene match: 4. Written as DNA, the CDR3 is TGTGCCAGCAGCCTGGGGACAGACAAAAACATTCAGTACTTC. Translation: CASSLGTDKNIQYF.

This clone was recorded a few times. The chain joins TRBV5-6 to TRBJ1-1, with 11 positions matching TRBD1. CDR3 length: 16 amino acids. The germline gives CDR1 SGHDT, CDR2 YYEEEE. Trimming took 4 bases from V and 1 from J; bases not matched to a gene: 6. The CDR3 DNA is TGTGCCAGCAGCCCGGACAGGGGGCTAAAGAACACTGAAGCTTTCTTT. This encodes CASSPDRGLKNTEAFF.

This clone was seen a few times. The chain uses TRBV7-9 and TRBJ1-4; D is possibly TRBD1 (5 bases). Trimming left V 8 bases short and J 8 bases short, with 15 bases between. Germline assignment: CDR1 SEHNR and CDR2 FQNEAQ (reference sequence). The CDR3 runs to 13 residues. For the CDR3, the DNA is TGTGCCAGCGGGGCTTACACGGTGGAAAAACTGTTTTTT. It translates to CASGAYTVEKLFF.

The CDR3: CASTTGPGYEQYF. In nucleotides, the CDR3 is TGTGCCAGCACAACAGGGCCAGGCTACGAGCAGTACTTC. V usage is TRBV10-3 and J usage is TRBJ2-7, with D possibly TRBD1 on 6 matching bases. The V gene's germline CDR1 is ENHRY and CDR2 SYGVKD. The V and J ends lost 10 bases and 3 bases respectively, with 16 bases between them. The CDR3 sequence is 13 residues long.

Only a few counts were recorded for this clone. The chain joins TRBV10-2 to TRBJ1-1; no definite D call. Per the germline V gene, CDR1 is WSHSY and CDR2 is SAAADI. This CDR3 has 14 residues. Trimming stripped 2 bases from V and 0 bases from J, with 7 bases between. The CDR3 bases are TGCGCCAGCAGTGAGCGGGTTATGAACACTGAAGCTTTCTTT. Encoded protein: CASSERVMNTEAFF.

This clone occurred a few times. The chain has TRBV5-1 and TRBJ2-1; TRBD1 agrees at 9 bases. Germline V CDR1 and CDR2: SGHRS, YFSETQ. The CDR3 contains 14 residues. V gave up 3 bases and J gave up 8 bases; unmatched junction bases: 6. CDR3 region: CASSSPGQGYEQFF. For the CDR3, the DNA is TGCGCCAGCAGCTCACCGGGACAGGGCTATGAGCAGTTCTTC. The full variable domain, in which reference TRBV5-1 and TRBJ2-1 provide the parts outside the CDR3, is KAGVTQTPRYLIKTRGQQVTLSCSPISGHRSVSWYQQTPGQGLQFLFEYFSETQRNKGNFPGRFSGRQFSNSRSEMNVSTLELGDSALYLCASSSPGQGYEQFFGPGTRLTVL.

This clone occurred a few times. The V call is TRBV5-1, the J call TRBJ2-2; 8 bases fit TRBD1. Germline CDR1 reads SGHRS; CDR2 reads YFSETQ. There are 17 residues in the CDR3. V was pared by 1 base and J by 0 bases, with 5 bases of the junction left unmatched. For the CDR3, the DNA is TGCGCCAGCAGCTTGCGAGGACAGGGTGCGAACACCGGGGAGCTGTTTTTT. Translating gives CASSLRGQGANTGELFF.

The chain recombines TRBV28 with TRBJ2-7, with 13 bases that match TRBD2. Germline CDR1 reads MDHEN; CDR2 reads SYDVKM. This CDR3 has 16 residues. V was pared by 5 bases and J by 2 bases, with 6 bases of the junction left unmatched. CDR3 protein: CASSPTSGGRTYEQYF. In nucleotides, the CDR3 is TGTGCCAGCAGTCCGACTAGCGGGGGGCGAACCTACGAGCAGTACTTC.

This chain joins TRBV5-4 and TRBJ2-1; unclear D gene. Looked up from germline, CDR1 is SGHNT and CDR2 is YYREEE (reference sequence). The CDR3 covers 12 residues. The V gene lost 4 bases and the J gene lost 10 bases, with 12 bases spanning the gap. CDR3 region: CASSAPLQEQFF. The CDR3 DNA reads as TGTGCCAGCAGCGCCCCGTTACAGGAGCAGTTCTTC.

The sample holds a few counts of this clone. The chain links TRBV30 to TRBJ2-1; 8 bases fit TRBD2. The J segment lost 7 bases and the V segment lost 2 bases, leaving 10 bases of the junction unmatched. Germline V gene sequence: CDR1 GTSNPN, CDR2 SVGIG (reference sequence). The CDR3 is 15 residues long. In DNA form, the CDR3 reads TGTGCCTGGAGTCTCCCGGGACTAGTAACGAATGAGCAGTTCTTC. This sequence encodes CAWSLPGLVTNEQFF.

There are a few counts of this clone. This chain uses TRBV27 with TRBJ1-6, with TRBD1 identical over 7 bases. CDR3 length equals 15 residues. V shed 6 bases and J 6 bases; nucleotides not matched to a gene: 8. Germline CDR1 and CDR2: MNHEY and SMNVEV (reference sequence). CDR3 nucleotides: TGTGCCAGCAGGTTTTCTCGACAGGGTAATTCACCCCTCCACTTT. It codes for CASRFSRQGNSPLHF.

The V and J genes are TRBV9 and TRBJ2-1; TRBD2 matches at 10 bases. There are 15 residues in the CDR3. The germline gives CDR1 SGDLS, CDR2 YYNGEE. With V trimmed by 0 bases and J by 9 bases, 6 bases remained unmatched. The CDR3 nucleotides are TGTGCCAGCAGCGTAGTAAGCGGGGGGGGTGGTGAGCAGTTCTTC. This codes for CASSVVSGGGGEQFF. Combining the CDR3 with reference TRBV9 and TRBJ2-1 gives the whole variable domain DSGVTQTPKHLITATGQRVTLRCSPRSGDLSVYWYQQSLDQGLQFLIQYYNGEERAKGNILERFSAQQFPDLHSELNLSSLELGDSALYFCASSVVSGGGGEQFFGPGTRLTVL.

V gene TRBV5-1 combines with J gene TRBJ2-3, with 12 bases identical to TRBD2. Trimming took 4 bases from V and 3 from J; bases not matched to a gene: 12. The germline CDR1 and CDR2 sequences are SGHRS and YFSETQ. There are 18 residues in the CDR3. The CDR3 nucleotides read TGCGCCAGCAGCCCGATCCCTCTAGCGGGGGGGCCGACAGATACGCAGTATTTT. It yields the protein CASSPIPLAGGPTDTQYF. Supplemented by reference TRBV5-1 and TRBJ2-3, the full variable domain reads KAGVTQTPRYLIKTRGQQVTLSCSPISGHRSVSWYQQTPGQGLQFLFEYFSETQRNKGNFPGRFSGRQFSNSRSEMNVSTLELGDSALYLCASSPIPLAGGPTDTQYFGPGTRLTVL.

J is TRBJ1-2 and V is TRBV28; 9 nucleotides agree with TRBD1. This CDR3 has 16 residues. V lost 8 bases and J lost 4; bases outside the gene matches: 14. Per germline, CDR1 MDHEN and CDR2 SYDVKM. The CDR3 sequence: CASQTIQGAPSYGYTF. The CDR3 DNA is TGTGCCAGCCAAACAATACAGGGGGCTCCGTCCTATGGCTACACCTTC.

This clone showed up just a few times. As DNA, the CDR3 is TGTGCCAGTAGTATAGTTGGCTTAAACACTGAAGCTTTCTTT. This gives the protein CASSIVGLNTEAFF. V usage is TRBV19 and J usage is TRBJ1-1; D unclear. V lost 1 base to trimming and J lost 2 bases, with 8 bases between them. The germline V gene has CDR1 LNHDA and CDR2 SQIVND (reference sequence). This CDR3 is built from 14 residues.